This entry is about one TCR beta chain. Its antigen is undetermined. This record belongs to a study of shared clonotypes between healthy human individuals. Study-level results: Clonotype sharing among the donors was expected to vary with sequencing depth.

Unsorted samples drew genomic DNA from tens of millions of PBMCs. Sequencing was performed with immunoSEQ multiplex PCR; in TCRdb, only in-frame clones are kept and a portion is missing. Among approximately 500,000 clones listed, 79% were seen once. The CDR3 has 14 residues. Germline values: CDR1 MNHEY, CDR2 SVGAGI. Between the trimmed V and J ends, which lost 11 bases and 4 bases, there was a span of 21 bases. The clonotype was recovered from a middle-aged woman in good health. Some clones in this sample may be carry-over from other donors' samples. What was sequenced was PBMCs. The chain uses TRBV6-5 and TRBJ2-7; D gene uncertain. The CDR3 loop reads CAATAVKGNYEQYF. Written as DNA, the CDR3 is TGTGCCGCAACTGCTGTAAAGGGTAATTACGAGCAGTACTTC.